The rows below give T cell receptor beta chains drawn from one sample of a study of molecular identifiers for immune sequencing clone quantification. MiXCR, run by TCRdb on the PCR reads, gives a single entry per CDR3 protein. The sample carries about 510,000 distinct CDR3 sequences, around 23% recorded once. The sequenced sample was naive CD8+ T cells from blood, with Jurkat cell RNA spiked in. Source of these receptors: a human donor in good health. Some libraries in this study had Jurkat cell RNA spiked in. The CDR3 runs from the conserved cysteine through the conserved F or W.

V | CDR3
TRBV2 | CASAGRRANIQYF
TRBV7-2 | CASSYNSGPEEQYF
TRBV19 | CASRTGVGDTQHF
TRBV6-5 | CASRVRGTYEQYF
TRBV13 | CASSARDFNVLAF
TRBV6-6 | CASRKTGVGSYGQYF
TRBV6-5 | CASSYSTGLEAFF
TRBV20-1 | CSARASGVGETQYF
TRBV13 | CASSHDPSGNPNTGELFF
TRBV5-1 | CASSWTGPEEQFF
TRBV19 | CASSIFGQYNSPLHF
TRBV13 | CASSLDRVEQHF
TRBV27 | CDSSPRLAAPDTQYF
TRBV29-1 | CSVEEGYNSPLQF
TRBV30 | CAMDRPDPDTQYF
TRBV15 | CATSRGLAGGGHTQYF
TRBV7-2 | CASSLGQREPYNEQFF
TRBV12-3/TRBV12-4 | CASKKTSGGLNIQYF
TRBV19 | CASGLTGELFF
TRBV6-1 | CASTVVGTGTEQYF